The present T cell receptor beta chain was sequenced within a study of CXCR3-negative and CXCR3-positive naive CD8 T cells. Study summary: The study obtained 130 million to 150 million TRB reads, about 1.5 +/- 0.3 million per library.

The CDR3 consists of 14 residues. The authors prepared UMI-labeled TRB cDNA libraries by 5' RACE. TCRdb re-called the 5' RACE reads and shows each CDR3 protein once, DNA omitted. This sample's table has approximately 83,000 distinct CDR3 sequences. Study observations and caveats: Naive cells positive for CXCR3 carried more hydrophobic TRB CDR3s than CXCR3-negative ones.

With regard to this clonotype: Its antigen is not identified.

Every individual CD8+ T cell subset underwent sorting in triplicate at approximately 300,000 cells apiece. Naive cells were sorted as CD45RO-, CCR7+, CD27+ and CD95-. The chain uses TRBV12-3 or TRBV12-4 and TRBJ1-4; checking the TCRdb D call of TRBD1 is not possible without DNA. Sequenced: naive CXCR3- CD8+ T cells from blood. Subset specified: CD45RO-CCR7+CD27+CD95- naive CD8+ T cells lacking CXCR3 (TNR3-). The clonotype originates from a human donor in good health. Some clones in this sample may be carry-over from other donors' samples. This chain's CDR3 is CASSLGPRGEKLFF.